This T cell receptor beta chain comes out of a study of T-cell memory formation after mild COVID-19 (dated by TCRdb to 2020 to 2022). Turning to the overall study: Most TCR sequence clusters were specific to one of the two donors. Two young, previously healthy adult volunteers, one female and one male, were included in the cohort. In a couple of donors, T-cell clones that expanded and contracted after mild COVID-19 were tracked by sequencing TCRalpha and TCRbeta repertoires over time.

Instrument used: Illumina NovaSeq 6000. Using 5'RACE with constant-segment primers, TCRalpha and TCRbeta cDNA libraries were constructed, with sample barcodes and unique molecular identifiers added in the process. RNA was extracted from every sample with Trizol reagent. Amplification of the libraries took two PCR steps, and the second step added a second sample barcode plus Illumina TruSeq adapters. Libraries were sequenced on an Illumina NovaSeq with 2 x 150 bp paired-end reads. The authors processed their data as follows. With migec v1.2.7, reads were demultiplexed and then collapsed into UMI-guided consensus sequences. With mixcr v2.1.11, UMI consensuses were aligned to TRA and TRB V and J templates and assembled into clonotypes. Clonotypes were classified as expanded or contracted when called significant by both edgeR and NoisET, with noise models trained on biological replicates. For edgeR calls, the cutoffs were a false discovery rate-adjusted p below 0.01 and a log2 fold-change threshold of 1. As an exploratory analysis of dynamics, max-normalized trajectories of the 1000 most abundant clonotypes were examined by PCA with hierarchical clustering. The CD4 or CD8 phenotype of responding clones was assigned using the separately sequenced CD4+ and CD8+ repertoires. TCRdb reran the public reads through fastp at Q25 and MiXCR, keeping productive beta chains. CDR3 protein duplicates are merged, each entry listing the most common genes and DNA. The V and J calls and clone size come from TCRdb's table, not from the authors' own analysis. The sample table lists some 350,000 distinct CDR3 sequences, 15% to 20% of them with a count of one. About 20% of the sample is held by the ten biggest clonotypes.

With regard to this clonotype: The antigen it binds to is not known. No base quality information exists; no much larger clone differs at one position.

Ficoll-Paque density gradient centrifugation was the method used to isolate PBMCs. Overall results and qualifications from the work: Contracting CD4+ clones turned up mainly in the CM and EM memory subsets, whereas EMRA was where CD8+ clones were enriched. Only a couple of mild cases were covered in the study, and larger cohorts including severe cases with pre-infection samples were considered necessary. The detection of some responding clones in pre-infection memory suggests that pre-existing cross-reactive memory T cells joined the SARS-CoV-2 response. Whether the second-wave clones peaking on day 37 were SARS-CoV-2 specific was not confirmed. Clones contracting from day 15 to 85 had balanced CD4/CD8 phenotypes, while a second wave expanding from day 15 to 37 was biased towards CD4+.

Source material: PBMCs or a T cell subset sorted from them (not recorded which). This TCR derives from a man younger than 35 who had mild COVID-19 (a few samples of this study predate the infection). The sample titles of this study are shuffled in the database, so cell type and time point are left out; the donor was told from shared clones.

The nucleotides read TGTGCCAGCTCCCCCCCCCGGGGCTTGGATCAGCCCCAGTATTTT. It codes for CASSPPRGLDQPQYF. The chain is assembled from TRBV6-1 and TRBJ2-3, with the D assignment possibly TRBD1 or TRBD2, given 5 matching bases for each. Taken from the germline V gene, the CDR1 and CDR2 loops are MNHNS and SASEGT. The CDR3 runs 15 amino acids, cysteine and phenylalanine included. This entry keeps only the CDR3 DNA: 45 bases, framed from base 1. V sheds 8 bases and J sheds 12 bases, leaving 27 bases between their ends.